This T cell receptor beta chain was sequenced for a study of cytomegalovirus exposure and HLA in healthy donors. The PCR was carried out with 60 Vbeta primers and 13 Jbeta primers. Generated by immunoSEQ multiplex PCR, the TCRdb table keeps only in-frame clones and is missing some. The table shows 120,000 or so clones, with 75% to 85% occurring only once. Sequencing was carried out using PBMCs. The TCR comes from a man under 40 in good health and CMV-seropositive.

The chain's CDR3 is CASSLGRGGLGELFF. The CDR3 DNA sequence: TGTGCCAGCAGCCTAGGGCGGGGGGGTCTCGGGGAGCTGTTTTTT. This chain joins TRBV11-3 and TRBJ2-2; TRBD2 aligns across 9 bases. J gave up 7 bases and V 5 bases, and 8 bases lay outside the gene matches. CDR3 length equals 15 residues. Germline CDR1 reads SGHNT; CDR2 reads YENEEA.